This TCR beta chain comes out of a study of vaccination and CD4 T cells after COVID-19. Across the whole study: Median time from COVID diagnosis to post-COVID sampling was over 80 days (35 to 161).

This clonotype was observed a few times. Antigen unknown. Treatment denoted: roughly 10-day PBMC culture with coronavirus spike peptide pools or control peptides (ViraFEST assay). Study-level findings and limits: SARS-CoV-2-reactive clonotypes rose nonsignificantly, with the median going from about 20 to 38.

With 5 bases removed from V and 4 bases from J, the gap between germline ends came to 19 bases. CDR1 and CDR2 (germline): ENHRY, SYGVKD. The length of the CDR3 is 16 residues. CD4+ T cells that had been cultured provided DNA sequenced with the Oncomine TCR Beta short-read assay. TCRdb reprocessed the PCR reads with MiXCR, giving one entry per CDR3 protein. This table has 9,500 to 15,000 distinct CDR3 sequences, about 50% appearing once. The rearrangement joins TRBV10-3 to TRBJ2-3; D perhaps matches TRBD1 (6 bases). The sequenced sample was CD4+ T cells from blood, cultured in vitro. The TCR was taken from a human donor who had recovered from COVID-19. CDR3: CAISTETGSGADTQYF. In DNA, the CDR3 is TGTGCCATCAGTACAGAAACAGGGAGTGGTGCAGATACGCAGTATTTT.